This T cell receptor beta chain was sequenced in a study of read filtering for tumor transcriptome and immune sequencing. Study at large: By R-ISS, stages I, II and III held about 8, 15 and 7 patients.

This clonotype came up a few times. This library used roughly 400 ng RNA and molecular barcoded adaptors spanning alpha/delta and beta/gamma chains. In TCRdb, the reads were re-called with MiXCR into one record per CDR3 protein. This table has roughly 61,000 distinct CDR3 sequences, about 12% appearing once. Sampling of bone marrow took place during active disease in every patient. Germline CDR1 and CDR2: SEHNR and FQNEAQ (reference sequence). The V end was cut by 3 bases, the J end by 6 bases, with 10 bases between. The CDR3 length is 13 residues. The rearrangement links TRBV7-9 to TRBJ2-3; D unresolved. Material for sequencing was a population of CD138-negative cells sorted from bone marrow. This TCR derives from a donor at least 40 years old with multiple myeloma. CDR3 amino acids: CASSFGPRDTQYF. The CDR3 DNA reads TGTGCCAGCAGCTTTGGCCCACGGGATACGCAGTATTTT.